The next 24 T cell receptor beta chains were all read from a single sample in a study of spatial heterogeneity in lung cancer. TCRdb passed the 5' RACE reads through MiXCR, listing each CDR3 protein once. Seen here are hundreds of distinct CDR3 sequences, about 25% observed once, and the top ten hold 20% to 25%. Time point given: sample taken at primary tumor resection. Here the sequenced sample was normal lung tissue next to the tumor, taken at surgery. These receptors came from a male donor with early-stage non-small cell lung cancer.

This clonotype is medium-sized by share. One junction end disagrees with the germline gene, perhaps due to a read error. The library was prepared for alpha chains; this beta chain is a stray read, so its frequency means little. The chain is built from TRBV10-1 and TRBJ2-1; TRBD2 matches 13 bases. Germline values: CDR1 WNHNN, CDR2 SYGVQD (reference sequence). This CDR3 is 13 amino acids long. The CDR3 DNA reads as TGCGCCAGCACTCAGGGACTAGCGGGACCTCCGCACTTC. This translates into CASTQGLAGPPHF.

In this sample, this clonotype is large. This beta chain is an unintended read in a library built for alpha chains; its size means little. The CDR3 is CASSLGTDNEQFF. As DNA, the CDR3 is TGTGCCAGCAGCCTCGGGACCGACAATGAGCAGTTCTTC. The chain employs TRBV21-1 and TRBJ2-1; the D segment call TRBD1 is taken from the table without a DNA check. TRBV21-1 is termed a pseudogene. This CDR3 has 13 amino acids.

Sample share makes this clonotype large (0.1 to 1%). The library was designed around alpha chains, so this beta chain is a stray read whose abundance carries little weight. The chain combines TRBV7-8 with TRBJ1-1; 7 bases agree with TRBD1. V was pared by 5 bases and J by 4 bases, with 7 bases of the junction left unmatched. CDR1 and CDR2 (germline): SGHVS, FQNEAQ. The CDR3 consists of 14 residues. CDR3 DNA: TGTGCCAGCAGCACCCAGACAGGGTCCACTGAAGCTTTCTTT. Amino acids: CASSTQTGSTEAFF.

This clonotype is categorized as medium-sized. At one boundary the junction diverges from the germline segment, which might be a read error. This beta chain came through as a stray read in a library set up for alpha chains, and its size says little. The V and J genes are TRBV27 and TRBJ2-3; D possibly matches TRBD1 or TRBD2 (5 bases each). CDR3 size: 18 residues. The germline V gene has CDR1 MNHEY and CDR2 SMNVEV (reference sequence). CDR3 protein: CASSSHQGGGPSTNTQYF. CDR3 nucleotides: TGTGCCAGCAGTTCCCACCAGGGTGGGGGACCATCCACAAATACGCAGTATTTT.

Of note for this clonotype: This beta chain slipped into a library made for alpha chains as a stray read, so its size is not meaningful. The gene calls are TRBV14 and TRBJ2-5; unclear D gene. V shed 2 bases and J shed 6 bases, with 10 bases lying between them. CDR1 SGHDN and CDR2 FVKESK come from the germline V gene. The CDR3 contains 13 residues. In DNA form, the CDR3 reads TGTGCCAGCAGCCAATCCCCTGGACAGACCCAGTACTTC. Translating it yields CASSQSPGQTQYF.

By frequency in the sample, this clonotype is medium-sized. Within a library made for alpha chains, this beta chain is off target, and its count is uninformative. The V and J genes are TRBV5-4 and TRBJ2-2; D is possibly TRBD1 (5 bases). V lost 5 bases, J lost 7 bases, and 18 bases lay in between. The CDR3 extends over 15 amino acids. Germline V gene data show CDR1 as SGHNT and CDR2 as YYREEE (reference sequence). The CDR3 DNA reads TGTGCCAGCAGGGACCAAGGGGAAGGCAACGGGGAGCTGTTTTTT. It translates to CASRDQGEGNGELFF.

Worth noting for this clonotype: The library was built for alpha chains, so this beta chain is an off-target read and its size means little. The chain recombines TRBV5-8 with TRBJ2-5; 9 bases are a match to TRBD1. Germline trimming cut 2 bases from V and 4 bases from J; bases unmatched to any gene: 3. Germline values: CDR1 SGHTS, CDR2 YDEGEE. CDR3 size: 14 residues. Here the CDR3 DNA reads TGTGCCAGCAGCTTTGGACAGGGGCGAGAGACCCAGTACTTC. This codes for CASSFGQGRETQYF.

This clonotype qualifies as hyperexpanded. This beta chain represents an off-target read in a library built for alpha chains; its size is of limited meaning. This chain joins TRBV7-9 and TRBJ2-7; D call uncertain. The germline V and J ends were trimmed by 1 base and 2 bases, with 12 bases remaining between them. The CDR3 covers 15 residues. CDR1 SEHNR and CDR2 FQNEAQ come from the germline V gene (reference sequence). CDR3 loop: CASSLVSGRAYEQYF. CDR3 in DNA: TGTGCCAGCAGCTTAGTATCCGGGCGAGCCTACGAGCAGTACTTC. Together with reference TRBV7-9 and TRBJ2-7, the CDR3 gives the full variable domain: DTGVSQNPRHKITKRGQNVTFRCDPISEHNRLYWYRQTLGQGPEFLTYFQNEAQLEKSRLLSDRFSAERPKGSFSTLEIQRTEQGDSAMYLCASSLVSGRAYEQYFGPGTRLTVT.

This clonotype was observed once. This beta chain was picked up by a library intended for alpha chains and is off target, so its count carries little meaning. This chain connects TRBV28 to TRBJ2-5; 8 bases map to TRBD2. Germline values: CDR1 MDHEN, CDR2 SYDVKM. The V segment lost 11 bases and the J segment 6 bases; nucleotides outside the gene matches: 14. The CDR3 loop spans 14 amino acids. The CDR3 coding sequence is TGTGCCGCAAGCTCGGGGGGGCCGAGGCAGACCCAGTACTTC. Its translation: CAASSGGPRQTQYF.

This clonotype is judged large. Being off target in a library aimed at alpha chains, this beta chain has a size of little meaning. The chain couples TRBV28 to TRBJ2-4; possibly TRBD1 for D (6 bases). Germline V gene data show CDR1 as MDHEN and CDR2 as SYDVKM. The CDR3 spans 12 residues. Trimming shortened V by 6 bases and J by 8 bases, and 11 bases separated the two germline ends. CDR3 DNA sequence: TGTGCCAGCAGGCAGGGGCTGGACATTCAGTACTTC. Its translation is CASRQGLDIQYF.

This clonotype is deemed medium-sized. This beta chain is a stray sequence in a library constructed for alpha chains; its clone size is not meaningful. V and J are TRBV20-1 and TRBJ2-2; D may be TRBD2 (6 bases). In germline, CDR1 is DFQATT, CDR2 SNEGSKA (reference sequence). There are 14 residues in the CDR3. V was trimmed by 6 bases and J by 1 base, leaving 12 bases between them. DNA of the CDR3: TGCAGTGCCGCTGGGACTCAGAACACCGGGGAGCTGTTTTTT. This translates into CSAAGTQNTGELFF.

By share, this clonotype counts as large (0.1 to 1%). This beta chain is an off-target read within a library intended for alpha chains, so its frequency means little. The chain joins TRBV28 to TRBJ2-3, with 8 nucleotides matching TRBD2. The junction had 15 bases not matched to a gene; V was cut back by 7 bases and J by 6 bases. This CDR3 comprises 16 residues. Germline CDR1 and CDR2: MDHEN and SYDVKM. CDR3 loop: CASIEGAGVGTDTQYF. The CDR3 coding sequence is TGTGCCAGCATTGAGGGAGCGGGAGTCGGGACGGATACGCAGTATTTT.

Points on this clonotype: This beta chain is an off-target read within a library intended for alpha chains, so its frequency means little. The CDR3 region is CASSLGTGAVDEQYF. The DNA for the CDR3 is TGTGCCAGCAGCCTAGGGACAGGAGCGGTCGACGAGCAGTACTTC. The chain carries TRBV4-2 and TRBJ2-7; the match to TRBD1 covers 8 bases. The CDR3 is 15 residues long. V dropped 4 bases and J dropped 5; count of bases not matched to a gene: 10. The V gene's germline CDR1 is LGHNA and CDR2 YNFKEQ.

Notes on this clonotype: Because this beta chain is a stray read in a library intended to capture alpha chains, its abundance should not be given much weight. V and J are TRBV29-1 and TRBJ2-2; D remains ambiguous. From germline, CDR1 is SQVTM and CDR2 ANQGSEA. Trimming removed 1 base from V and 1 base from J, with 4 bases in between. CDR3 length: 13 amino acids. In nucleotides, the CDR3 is TGCAGCGTTGAAGGCCTGAACACCGGGGAGCTGTTTTTT. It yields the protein CSVEGLNTGELFF.

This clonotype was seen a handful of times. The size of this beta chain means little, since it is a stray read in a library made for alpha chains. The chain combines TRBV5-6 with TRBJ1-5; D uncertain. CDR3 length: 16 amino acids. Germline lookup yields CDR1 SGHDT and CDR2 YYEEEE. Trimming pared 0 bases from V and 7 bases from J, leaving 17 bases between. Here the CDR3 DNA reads TGTGCCAGCAGCTTGGCCGGGAAGGGCCCGTTCCAGCCCCAGCATTTT. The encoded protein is CASSLAGKGPFQPQHF.

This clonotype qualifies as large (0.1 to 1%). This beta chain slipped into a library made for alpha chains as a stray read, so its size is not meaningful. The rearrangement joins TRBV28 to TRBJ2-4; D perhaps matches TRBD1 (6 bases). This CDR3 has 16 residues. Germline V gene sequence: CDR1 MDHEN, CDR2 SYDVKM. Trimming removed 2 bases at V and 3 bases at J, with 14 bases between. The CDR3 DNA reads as TGTGCCAGCAGTTTAGAAGCAGGGGTGAGCAAAAACATTCAGTACTTC. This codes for CASSLEAGVSKNIQYF.

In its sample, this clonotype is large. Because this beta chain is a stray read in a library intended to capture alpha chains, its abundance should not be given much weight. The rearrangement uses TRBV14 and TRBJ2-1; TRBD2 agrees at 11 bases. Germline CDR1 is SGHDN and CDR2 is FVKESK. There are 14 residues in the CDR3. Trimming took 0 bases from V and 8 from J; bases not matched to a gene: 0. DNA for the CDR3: TGTGCCAGCAGCCAAGAACTAGCGGGGGATGAGCAGTTCTTC. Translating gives CASSQELAGDEQFF.

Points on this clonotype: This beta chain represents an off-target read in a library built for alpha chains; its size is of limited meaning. Written as DNA, the CDR3 is TGTGCCAGCAGCTTAGACAGGGATGTCTATGGCTACACCTTC. Translation gives CASSLDRDVYGYTF. This chain connects TRBV5-4 to TRBJ1-2; 7 nucleotides match TRBD1. V trimming: 2 bases; J trimming: 4 bases; junction bases outside the gene matches: 5. This CDR3 is 14 amino acids long. Germline V lookup: CDR1 SGHNT, CDR2 YYREEE (reference sequence).

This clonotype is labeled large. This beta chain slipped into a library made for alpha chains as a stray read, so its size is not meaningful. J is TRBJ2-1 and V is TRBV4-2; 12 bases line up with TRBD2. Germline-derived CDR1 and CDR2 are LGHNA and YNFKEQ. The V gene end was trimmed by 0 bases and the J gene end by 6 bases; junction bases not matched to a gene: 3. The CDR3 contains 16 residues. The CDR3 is CASSQEATSGSNEQFF. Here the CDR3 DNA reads TGTGCCAGCAGCCAAGAGGCGACTAGCGGGAGCAATGAGCAGTTCTTC.

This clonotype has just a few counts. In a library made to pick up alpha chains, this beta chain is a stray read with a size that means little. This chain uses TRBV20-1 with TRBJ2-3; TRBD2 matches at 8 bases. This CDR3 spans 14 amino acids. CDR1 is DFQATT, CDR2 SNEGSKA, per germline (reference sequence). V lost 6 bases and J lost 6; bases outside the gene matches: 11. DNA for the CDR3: TGCAGTGCCCGACGCAGCGGGAGAGCGGATACGCAGTATTTT. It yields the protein CSARRSGRADTQYF.

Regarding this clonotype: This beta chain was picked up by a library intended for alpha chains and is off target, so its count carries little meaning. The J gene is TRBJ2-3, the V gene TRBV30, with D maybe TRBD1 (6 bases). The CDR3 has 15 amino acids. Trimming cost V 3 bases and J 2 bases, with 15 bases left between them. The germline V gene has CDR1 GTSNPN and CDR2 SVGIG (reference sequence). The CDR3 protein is CAWSPGVPITDTQYF. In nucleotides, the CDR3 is TGTGCCTGGAGCCCAGGGGTACCAATCACAGATACGCAGTATTTT.

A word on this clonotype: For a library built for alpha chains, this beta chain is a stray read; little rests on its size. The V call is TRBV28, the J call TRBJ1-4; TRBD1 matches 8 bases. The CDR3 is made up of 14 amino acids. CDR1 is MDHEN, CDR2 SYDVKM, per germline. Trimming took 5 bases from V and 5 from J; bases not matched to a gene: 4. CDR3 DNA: TGTGCCAGCAGTACCCGACAGGGGAATGAAAAACTGTTTTTT. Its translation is CASSTRQGNEKLFF.

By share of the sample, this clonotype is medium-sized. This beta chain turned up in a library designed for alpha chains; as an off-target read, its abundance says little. The CDR3 region is CASSMSGGVQETQYF. The CDR3 DNA follows: TGTGCCAGCAGCATGAGCGGGGGAGTTCAAGAGACCCAGTACTTC. The chain carries TRBV5-6 and TRBJ2-5, with TRBD2 matching 8 bases. Per the germline V gene, CDR1 is SGHDT and CDR2 is YYEEEE. V lost 4 bases to trimming and J lost 2 bases; unmatched junction nucleotides: 7. The CDR3 is 15 residues long.

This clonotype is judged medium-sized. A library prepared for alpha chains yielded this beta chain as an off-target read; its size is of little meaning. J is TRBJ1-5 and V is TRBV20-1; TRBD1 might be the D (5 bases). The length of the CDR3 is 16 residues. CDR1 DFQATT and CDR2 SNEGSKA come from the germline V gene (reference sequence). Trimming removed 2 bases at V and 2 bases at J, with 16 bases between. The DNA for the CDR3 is TGCAGTGCTAGAAGGTGGGGGGATGGGGGCAATCAGCCCCAGCATTTT. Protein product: CSARRWGDGGNQPQHF.